The source of this T cell receptor (beta chain) is a study of cytomegalovirus exposure and HLA in healthy donors. Study-level results: Association with HLA alleles at 0.05 false discovery rate was found for 17,000 or so TCR beta sequences in a later analysis. When analyzed later, the rates of TCR association showed variation by HLA locus, with DRB1 the most and HLA-C the fewest. Presence/absence results assume similar sequencing depth per donor, which may not hold.

After removal of 5 bases from V and 6 bases from J, the junction contained 9 bases not matched to a gene. The CDR3 contains 15 residues. Germline loops: CDR1 MNHNY, CDR2 SVGAGI (reference sequence). PCR used 60 Vbeta primers and 13 Jbeta primers. Produced via immunoSEQ multiplex PCR; TCRdb's table is partial and in-frame only. Of 120,000 or so clones in the sample, roughly 80% were seen once. Worth noting for this clone: Antigen unknown.

The sequencing input was PBMCs. This sequence originates from a woman aged 40-49 years in good health and CMV-seropositive. The V and J genes are TRBV6-6 and TRBJ1-5, with 8 bases identical to TRBD1. The CDR3 region has the DNA TGTGCCAGCAGTCAGACGACAGGGGACCGTCAGCCCCAGCATTTT. It yields the protein CASSQTTGDRQPQHF.